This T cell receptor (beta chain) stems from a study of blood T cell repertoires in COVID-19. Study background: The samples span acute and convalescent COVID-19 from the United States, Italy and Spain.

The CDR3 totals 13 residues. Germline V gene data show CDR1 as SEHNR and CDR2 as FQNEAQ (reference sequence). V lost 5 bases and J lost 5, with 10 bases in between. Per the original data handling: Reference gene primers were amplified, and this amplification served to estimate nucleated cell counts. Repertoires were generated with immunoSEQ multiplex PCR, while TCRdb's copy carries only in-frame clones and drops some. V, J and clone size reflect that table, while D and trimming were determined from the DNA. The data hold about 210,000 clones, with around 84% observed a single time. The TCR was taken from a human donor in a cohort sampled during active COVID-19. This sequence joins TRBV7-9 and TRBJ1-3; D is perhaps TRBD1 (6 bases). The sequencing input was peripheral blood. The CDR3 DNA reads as TGTGCCAGCAGCCGGGGGGACAGAAACACCATATATTTT. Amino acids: CASSRGDRNTIYF.